Listed below are T cell receptor beta chains from one sample, sequenced in a study of long-term antiretroviral therapy in people with HIV. Sequenced by immunoSEQ multiplex PCR; TCRdb stores in-frame clones only, minus some. The table records roughly 30,000 clones, roughly 90% of them present only once. The sequences come from unsorted PBMCs, collected 1.8 years after starting antiretroviral therapy. These receptors were collected from a young woman with HIV. Each CDR3 is given with its conserved first and last residue. A D gene is named only where the DNA matches it firmly. A clone size is listed for some rows: how often the clone was seen (once, few, many), or a class if it is expanded.

TGTGCCAGCAGTTATAGAGGAGGCGGGGAGCTGTTTTTT | CASSYRGGGELFF | TRBV28 | NA | TRBJ2-2 | NA
TGTGCCAGCAGTTTCATAGGGCGTGAGCAGTACTTC | CASSFIGREQYF | TRBV27 | NA | TRBJ2-7 | NA
TGTGCCAGCAGCCCTACCTCCCAAGCCTCCTACAATGAGCAGTTCTTC | CASSPTSQASYNEQFF | TRBV7-9 | NA | TRBJ2-1 | NA
TGTGCCAGCAGTTCGCGTCCGGCAGATACGCAGTATTTT | CASSSRPADTQYF | TRBV5-6 | NA | TRBJ2-3 | NA
TGTGCCAGCAGTCCGAATACAGGGGTTAGAAAAGAGACCCAGTACTTC | CASSPNTGVRKETQYF | TRBV6-6 | NA | TRBJ2-5 | TRBD1
TGTGCCAGTAGGAGCCGGGACTCCGGGGGGGATACGCAGTATTTT | CASRSRDSGGDTQYF | TRBV19 | NA | TRBJ2-3 | TRBD2
TGTGCCATCAGTGCCTCAGGGGGCACTGAAGCTTTCTTT | CAISASGGTEAFF | TRBV10-3 | NA | TRBJ1-1 | TRBD1
TGTGCCAGCAGTCCAGCCGGGACGACGAACACTGAAGCTTTCTTT | CASSPAGTTNTEAFF | TRBV7-2 | NA | TRBJ1-1 | NA
TGCGCCAGCAGGCCCGGGACTAGCGACTCCTACGAGCAGTACTTC | CASRPGTSDSYEQYF | TRBV4-3 | NA | TRBJ2-7 | TRBD2
TGTGCCAGCAGCTCTATGCCGGGACAGGGGTACTATGGCTACACCTTC | CASSSMPGQGYYGYTF | TRBV7-2 | NA | TRBJ1-2 | TRBD1
TGTGCCAGCAGTTTATCTAGCGTAACTGAAGCTTTCTTT | CASSLSSVTEAFF | TRBV27 | NA | TRBJ1-1 | NA
TGTGCCAGCAGGACCTTTCGGGGTTCTTTCACAGATACGCAGTATTTT | CASRTFRGSFTDTQYF | TRBV27 | few | TRBJ2-3 | NA
TGTGCCAGCAGTTCCAGGGGGTTAAGCACAGATACGCAGTATTTT | CASSSRGLSTDTQYF | TRBV27 | NA | TRBJ2-3 | TRBD1
TGTGCCAGCAGCGTCGGGGTTCAGGATTCACCCCTCCACTTT | CASSVGVQDSPLHF | TRBV2 | NA | TRBJ1-6 | NA
TGTGCCAGCAGCCTCCGACAGGGGCCAAACACCGGGGAGCTGTTTTTT | CASSLRQGPNTGELFF | TRBV7-8 | NA | TRBJ2-2 | TRBD1
TGCGCCAGCAGCCTGGGACTTAGCACAGATACGCAGTATTTT | CASSLGLSTDTQYF | TRBV5-1 | NA | TRBJ2-3 | NA
TGTGCCAGCAGAGCAGGGAACGGGAGGCCGGGCGAGCAGTACTTC | CASRAGNGRPGEQYF | TRBV4-2 | NA | TRBJ2-7 | TRBD2
TGTGCCAGCAGCTTAAATGGTGGGGGAAATGAGCAGTTCTTC | CASSLNGGGNEQFF | TRBV7-3 | NA | TRBJ2-1 | NA
TGTGCCAGCAGGAAAACAGGGCCGGGGCAGCCCCAGCATTTT | CASRKTGPGQPQHF | TRBV6-5 | NA | TRBJ1-5 | NA
TGCGCCAGCAGCTTAGGCAGGGAGGCTAGCGGGCCGCAAGAGACCCAGTACTTC | CASSLGREASGPQETQYF | TRBV5-1 | NA | TRBJ2-5 | TRBD2
TGCGCCAGCAGCCAAGATCTTCCAGGGGATAGGACTGAAGCTTTCTTT | CASSQDLPGDRTEAFF | TRBV4-3 | NA | TRBJ1-1 | NA
TGTGCCAGCAGCTCCGGGACAGGGTGGCAGTACTTC | CASSSGTGWQYF | TRBV5-6 | NA | TRBJ2-7 | TRBD1
TGTGCCAGCAGCTTCCGGTGGGGGGAGACAGCGGAGCAGTTCTTC | CASSFRWGETAEQFF | TRBV7-2 | NA | TRBJ2-1 | NA
TGTGCCAGCAGCCCCGGACTAGCGGGAGCCAATGAGCAGTTCTTC | CASSPGLAGANEQFF | TRBV13 | NA | TRBJ2-1 | TRBD2